The entry below describes one T cell receptor (beta chain). The antigen remains undetermined. The PCR used 60 Vbeta and 13 Jbeta primers. Profiling relied on immunoSEQ multiplex PCR, and the TCRdb table lists in-frame clones only, not all of them. The sample table sets out more than 95,000 clones. This specimen comes from a study of cytomegalovirus exposure and HLA in healthy donors. Study observations and caveats: Most likely, a cluster of highly shared sequence variants arose as a sequencing artifact. A previous analysis found most TCR beta V segments productive roughly 90% or roughly 30% of the time.

Sequenced material: PBMCs. The clonotype originates from a man in his late teens or twenties in good health and CMV-seronegative.

CDR3 nucleotides: TGCAGCGCTAGTATTAGCGGAAACACCATATATTTT. Amino acids: CSASISGNTIYF. This chain uses TRBV29-1 with TRBJ1-3, with D unclear. The CDR3 is 12 amino acids. CDR1 is SQVTM, CDR2 ANQGSEA, per germline. Trimming took off 7 bases at V and 4 bases at J, with 11 bases between the two ends.